These T cell receptor beta chains were read from a single sample in a study of shared clonotypes between healthy human individuals. Sequencing used immunoSEQ multiplex PCR; TCRdb keeps in-frame clones, though not all of them. This sample carries millions of clones, just under 95% of them seen once, and the ten largest clones take 0.85% to 1.2%. The sequenced sample consisted of naive CD8+ T cells sorted from blood. The receptor source for this set is a man aged 18 to 29 in good health. Both conserved end residues are trimmed from each CDR3.

V gene,J gene,CDR3 protein
TRBV5-6,TRBJ2-2,ASSLGIYTGELF
TRBV19,TRBJ1-6,ASSGGMYNSPLH
TRBV15,TRBJ2-1,ATSGGTSQGEQF
TRBV5-6,TRBJ2-7,ASSFWGANLHEQY
TRBV7-9,TRBJ2-1,ASSSGAGTSGVNEQF
TRBV19,TRBJ2-7,ASSASGTGTYEQY
TRBV4-1,TRBJ2-7,ASSLMLGGAYEQY
TRBV29-1,TRBJ2-5,SVDGGLETQY
TRBV2,TRBJ2-7,ASSEGRGLEQY
TRBV27,TRBJ2-3,ASSTGTSVFTDTQY
TRBV9,TRBJ2-7,ASSLEGSSSYEQY
TRBV11-2,TRBJ2-3,ASSSLAGLTDTQY
TRBV7-2,TRBJ2-7,ASSGGSSYEQY
TRBV28,TRBJ2-2,ASSPTGAGELF
TRBV6-5,TRBJ2-2,ASSYERGSGELF
TRBV6-1,TRBJ2-1,ASSEPTEGEQF
TRBV25-1,TRBJ2-5,ASGGPSQETQY
TRBV28,TRBJ2-3,ASSRTGGPDTQY
TRBV29-1,TRBJ2-2,SVDGQETGELF
TRBV19,TRBJ2-3,ASSTGQFGYTQY
TRBV7-9,TRBJ2-1,ASSSTGYNEQF
TRBV6-5,TRBJ2-7,ASSYAAGHLSYEQY
TRBV19,TRBJ1-1,ASTYHQGTEAF
TRBV9,TRBJ1-2,ASSVATSGYT
TRBV30,TRBJ2-5,AWSLGFQETQY
TRBV4-2,TRBJ2-7,ASSQESSAGVSYEQY
TRBV9,TRBJ1-4,ASSVGGATNEKLF
TRBV28,TRBJ2-1,ASSFGDEQF
TRBV6-6,TRBJ2-2,ASSYLDSGELF
TRBV11-2,TRBJ2-7,ASSLVGEQY
TRBV9,TRBJ2-5,ASSVGGRQETQY
TRBV5-1,TRBJ1-6,ASSLSGGNSPLH
TRBV11-2,TRBJ2-6,ASRTTGDAGANVLT
TRBV5-1,TRBJ2-5,ASSFDRQGPKTQY
TRBV11-2,TRBJ2-7,ASSPESGVFYEQY
TRBV9,TRBJ1-2,ASSVEGGRHGYT
TRBV29-1,TRBJ2-1,SGAGGRRNEQF
TRBV28,TRBJ2-1,ASSLYAGTNNEQF
TRBV5-6,TRBJ2-3,ASSLAGGRGTDTQY
TRBV6-1,TRBJ2-7,ASIQGASYEQY
TRBV5-1,TRBJ2-1,ASSLARYNEQF
TRBV4-3,TRBJ1-1,ASSQVLTGGGTEAF
TRBV27,TRBJ2-7,ASISGGGEQY
TRBV4-3,TRBJ2-7,ASSQDGGASYEQY
TRBV7-9,TRBJ1-4,ASSLEGLKSKEKLF
TRBV6-1,TRBJ2-7,ASSGYSGVEQY
TRBV7-9,TRBJ1-6,ASSEDSREPLH
TRBV5-6,TRBJ2-7,ASSRDYEQY
TRBV4-1,TRBJ2-2,ASSQDPGANTGELF
TRBV4-1,TRBJ1-1,ASSQVGTGSMNTEAF
TRBV7-7,TRBJ2-1,ASSLAVAGGEQF
TRBV27,TRBJ2-1,ASSFGGYNYNEQF
TRBV9,TRBJ2-3,ASSAGFPDTQY